The 3 T cell receptor beta chains below all came from one sample that was sequenced in a study of CD8 T cells in ankylosing spondylitis. TCRdb called the 5' RACE reads again in MiXCR, with one record for every CDR3 protein. The sample yields about 240,000 distinct CDR3 sequences, around 9.1% seen once. The sequencing input was blood, either unsorted or a sorted T cell fraction (not recorded which). These receptors were collected from a male donor with ankylosing spondylitis or in good health (not recorded which).

This clonotype was observed a handful of times. One end of the junction fails to match germline, which may point to a read error. The chain is built from TRBV20-1 and TRBJ2-7; 8 nucleotides match TRBD2. The CDR3 is 15 amino acids. Germline V CDR1 and CDR2: DFQATT, SNEGSKA (reference sequence). CDR3 DNA: TGCAGTGCTAGAGCCGAAGCGGGAGACCCTTACGTGCAGTACTTC. Residues: CSARAEAGDPYVQYF.

This clonotype was counted ten times or more. The chain carries TRBV5-6 and TRBJ2-7; TRBD1 might be the D (5 bases). V lost 4 bases and J lost 0, with 8 bases in between. This CDR3 has 13 amino acids. CDR1 and CDR2 from the germline V gene are SGHDT and YYEEEE. The CDR3 spells CASSQTGSYEQYF. Here the CDR3 DNA reads TGTGCCAGCAGCCAAACAGGCTCCTACGAGCAGTACTTC.

This chain connects TRBV20-1 to TRBJ1-2; maybe TRBD1 (6 bases). V was trimmed by 7 bases and J by 7 bases, leaving 13 bases between them. From germline, CDR1 is DFQATT and CDR2 SNEGSKA (reference sequence). The CDR3 covers 11 residues. The CDR3 region is CSVLGAGGYTF. As DNA, the CDR3 is TGCAGTGTTTTGGGGGCAGGTGGCTACACCTTC.